The 30 T cell receptor beta chains below were found in one sample sequenced in a study of technical replicates of blood from several donors. Produced via immunoSEQ multiplex PCR; TCRdb's table is partial and in-frame only. Altogether roughly 100,000 clones are present, nearly 96% being singletons, with the ten largest covering roughly 0.21%. The sequenced sample consisted of T cells isolated from PBMCs. Receptors were obtained from a human donor in good health.

This chain joins TRBV19 and TRBJ2-1, with TRBD1 matching 10 bases. The CDR3 is 14 amino acids. Germline CDR1 reads LNHDA; CDR2 reads SQIVND (reference sequence). J lost 8 bases, V lost 7 bases, and 8 bases had no gene match. The CDR3 protein is CASTVYGTGDEQFF. The CDR3 DNA reads TGTGCCAGTACCGTTTACGGGACAGGGGATGAGCAGTTCTTC.

The CDR3 loop is CASSQGGTVTNTGELFF. In DNA, the CDR3 is TGTGCCAGCAGCCAAGGCGGGACAGTTACTAACACCGGGGAGCTGTTTTTT. This chain joins TRBV4-2 and TRBJ2-2; possible D gene TRBD1, 7 bases. The CDR3 spans 17 residues. CDR1 is LGHNA, CDR2 YNFKEQ, per germline. Trimming pared 1 base from V and 2 bases from J, leaving 14 bases between.

V gene TRBV5-1 combines with J gene TRBJ2-2, with TRBD1 matching 7 bases. Germline loops: CDR1 SGHRS, CDR2 YFSETQ. This CDR3 contains 14 residues. J gave up 6 bases and V 4 bases, and 6 bases lay outside the gene matches. The CDR3, as DNA: TGCGCCAGCAGCCCGCTGCAGGGGGCCGGGGAGCTGTTTTTT. Encoded protein: CASSPLQGAGELFF.

The V call is TRBV11-2, the J call TRBJ2-7; 9 positions agree with TRBD1. CDR1 is SGHAT and CDR2 is FQNNGV in the germline V gene. The CDR3 is made up of 16 amino acids. J gave up 4 bases and V 0 bases, and 7 bases lay outside the gene matches. Here the CDR3 DNA reads TGTGCCAGCAGCTTAGACGGGTGGGACAGGGTTTACGAGCAGTACTTC. The encoded protein is CASSLDGWDRVYEQYF.

The chain couples TRBV2 to TRBJ2-1; D gene uncertain. The germline V and J ends were trimmed by 8 bases and 0 bases, with 14 bases remaining between them. There are 15 residues in the CDR3. In germline, CDR1 is SNHLY, CDR2 FYNNEI. The CDR3 nucleotides read TGTGCCAGCCAAACCGTCCACAGCTCCTACAATGAGCAGTTCTTC. This translates into CASQTVHSSYNEQFF.

This chain connects TRBV10-3 to TRBJ1-2, with 9 bases identical to TRBD1. The V gene end was trimmed by 7 bases and the J gene end by 8 bases; junction bases not matched to a gene: 8. The CDR3 is 13 amino acids. The germline V gene has CDR1 ENHRY and CDR2 SYGVKD. As DNA, the CDR3 is TGTGCCATCAATGGACAGGGGATGGGGGGCTACACCTTC. This encodes CAINGQGMGGYTF.

The rearrangement uses TRBV6-1 and TRBJ1-5; tentatively, D is TRBD1 (6 bases). V was clipped by 2 bases and J by 2 bases, with 19 bases between them. The CDR3 sequence is 18 residues long. Germline CDR1 is MNHNS and CDR2 is SASEGT. Written as DNA, the CDR3 is TGTGCCAGCAGTGAATCGAGCAGGGGATGGAGTGGCAATCAGCCCCAGCATTTT. It codes for CASSESSRGWSGNQPQHF.

CDR3 DNA: TGTGCCAGCAGCCCAGGGGATGAAAAACTGTTTTTT. Residues: CASSPGDEKLFF. The chain joins TRBV7-9 to TRBJ1-4; D perhaps matches TRBD1 (6 bases). Germline V lookup: CDR1 SEHNR, CDR2 FQNEAQ (reference sequence). The V and J ends lost 5 bases and 6 bases respectively, with 7 bases between them. CDR3 length: 12 residues.

This chain joins TRBV10-1 and TRBJ1-1; 9 bases are shared with TRBD1. Germline V gives CDR1 WNHNN, CDR2 SYGVQD (reference sequence). The CDR3 is 14 amino acids. Losses at the gene ends were 5 bases for V and 5 bases for J; bases not matched to a gene: 6. CDR3 protein: CASSWDRVGTEAFF. CDR3 in DNA: TGCGCCAGCAGTTGGGACAGGGTGGGGACTGAAGCTTTCTTT.

This sequence joins TRBV7-9 and TRBJ1-2, with no clear D. In germline, CDR1 is SEHNR, CDR2 FQNEAQ (reference sequence). The ends were cut back, 5 bases at V and 7 bases at J, with 5 bases in the middle. The length of the CDR3 is 10 residues. The CDR3 loop is CASSEGGYTF. The CDR3 DNA is TGTGCCAGCAGCGAGGGTGGCTACACCTTC.

This rearrangement joins TRBV5-4 to TRBJ1-1, with 9 bases matching TRBD1. The CDR3 consists of 13 residues. The ends lost 0 bases at V and 9 bases at J; junction bases unmatched: 3. CDR1 SGHNT and CDR2 YYREEE come from the germline V gene (reference sequence). The chain's CDR3 is CASSLGGTGKAFF. The CDR3 nucleotides read TGTGCCAGCAGCTTGGGGGGGACAGGGAAAGCTTTCTTT.

V and J are TRBV19 and TRBJ1-5, with D perhaps TRBD1 (5 bases). The CDR3 sequence is 15 residues long. V was clipped by 3 bases and J by 4 bases, with 13 bases between them. The germline V gene encodes CDR1 LNHDA and CDR2 SQIVND (reference sequence). CDR3 residues: CASSIFQGWNQPQHF. The DNA of the CDR3 is TGTGCCAGTAGTATTTTCCAGGGTTGGAATCAGCCCCAGCATTTT.

This chain joins TRBV4-1 and TRBJ1-5, with TRBD1 matching 8 bases. CDR1 is MGHRA, CDR2 YSYEKL, per germline. This CDR3 spans 18 amino acids. V lost 4 bases, J lost 3 bases, and 14 bases stayed unmatched. In nucleotides, the CDR3 is TGCGCCAGCAGCCTAGTCCCCACCCAGGGGGCAATCAATCAGCCCCAGCATTTT. Encoded protein: CASSLVPTQGAINQPQHF.

The chain links TRBV6-1 to TRBJ1-4; no clear D gene. The length of the CDR3 is 13 residues. Trimming took off 4 bases at V and 5 bases at J, with 8 bases between the two ends. Germline CDR1 reads MNHNS; CDR2 reads SASEGT. CDR3 bases: TGTGCCAGCAGTGTGGCATCGAATGAAAAACTGTTTTTT. This codes for CASSVASNEKLFF.

The genes are TRBV2 and TRBJ2-3; 9 positions agree with TRBD2. Germline CDR1 reads SNHLY; CDR2 reads FYNNEI. The trim removed 7 bases at V and 2 bases at J, leaving 13 bases unmatched. This CDR3 contains 17 residues. The CDR3 DNA reads TGTGCCAGCATAGCCCAGCGGGGGGCTCTGACCACAGATACGCAGTATTTT. It encodes CASIAQRGALTTDTQYF. Complete variable domain (other parts from reference TRBV2 and TRBJ2-3): EPEVTQTPSHQVTQMGQEVILRCVPISNHLYFYWYRQILGQKVEFLVSFYNNEISEKSEIFDDQFSVERPDGSNFTLKIRSTKLEDSAMYFCASIAQRGALTTDTQYFGPGTRLTVL.

CDR3 nucleotides: TGTGCCAGCAGCCGCAGGACCTACGAGCAGTACTTC. This encodes CASSRRTYEQYF. The chain is built from TRBV28 and TRBJ2-7; unclear D gene. In germline, CDR1 is MDHEN, CDR2 SYDVKM. With 6 bases removed from V and 2 bases from J, the gap between germline ends came to 8 bases. This CDR3 is built from 12 residues.

The rearrangement joins TRBV27 to TRBJ2-3; no reliable D call. The CDR3 extends over 15 amino acids. Per the germline V gene, CDR1 is MNHEY and CDR2 is SMNVEV (reference sequence). V shed 2 bases and J shed 2 bases, with 11 bases lying between them. In DNA, the CDR3 is TGTGCCAGCAGTTTAAGTCGGAGACCCACAGATACGCAGTATTTT. This codes for CASSLSRRPTDTQYF.

This clone was found once. The chain uses TRBV2 and TRBJ2-3; 7 bases are a match to TRBD1. CDR1 is SNHLY, CDR2 FYNNEI, per germline. J lost 1 base, V lost 4 bases, and 5 bases had no gene match. The CDR3 totals 15 residues. CDR3 nucleotide sequence: TGTGCCAGCAGTGGAGGACAGGCCCGCACAGATACGCAGTATTTT. This encodes CASSGGQARTDTQYF.

The CDR3 is CASRTAGSSYNEQFF. The CDR3 DNA sequence: TGTGCCAGCAGGACAGCGGGGAGCTCCTACAATGAGCAGTTCTTC. The gene calls are TRBV25-1 and TRBJ2-1; 7 bases line up with TRBD2. Trimming at V came to 6 bases and at J to 0 bases, leaving 5 bases not matched to a gene. This CDR3 spans 15 amino acids. Germline lookup yields CDR1 MGHDK and CDR2 SYGVNS.

V gene TRBV11-2 combines with J gene TRBJ2-3, with 11 bases lining up with TRBD2. From germline, CDR1 is SGHAT and CDR2 FQNNGV. CDR3 length equals 15 residues. With 5 bases clipped from V and 6 bases from J, the junction kept 7 bases outside the gene matches. For the CDR3, the DNA is TGTGCCAGCAGCCTTTCCGGGACTAGCGGTGATACGCAGTATTTT. Translation gives CASSLSGTSGDTQYF.

The rearrangement uses TRBV10-1 and TRBJ2-2; no clear D. V lost 0 bases and J lost 0, with 5 bases in between. Germline CDR1 reads WNHNN; CDR2 reads SYGVQD (reference sequence). This CDR3 contains 15 residues. CDR3 nucleotides: TGCGCCAGCAGTGAGTCGAGGTCGAACACCGGGGAGCTGTTTTTT. Its protein is CASSESRSNTGELFF.

The chain combines TRBV6-6 with TRBJ2-7, with 8 bases aligning to TRBD1. This CDR3 contains 15 residues. The V gene's germline CDR1 is MNHNY and CDR2 SVGAGI (reference sequence). V shed 9 bases, J shed 0 bases, and the junction held 10 bases outside the gene matches. In nucleotides, the CDR3 is TGTGCCAGTTTTTACCGGGACAGGATCTCCTACGAGCAGTACTTC. Its translation is CASFYRDRISYEQYF.

The gene calls are TRBV4-1 and TRBJ2-5; D not certain. Near its end, the DNA agrees better with TRBJ2-7, so the J call may be wrong. The CDR3 loop spans 15 amino acids. Germline values: CDR1 MGHRA, CDR2 YSYEKL. The CDR3 DNA follows: TGCGCCAGCAGCCAAGGGGTAGCACCGTCCTACGAGCAGTACTTC. Translating gives CASSQGVAPSYEQYF.

The chain is built from TRBV19 and TRBJ2-7, with a tentative D call TRBD1 (6 bases). CDR1 is LNHDA and CDR2 is SQIVND in the germline V gene (reference sequence). Trimming left V 4 bases short and J 2 bases short, with 15 bases between. This CDR3 comprises 15 residues. CDR3 in amino acids: CASSTRGTGAYEQYF. CDR3 in DNA: TGTGCCAGTAGTACCAGGGGTACAGGTGCCTACGAGCAGTACTTC.

The V and J genes are TRBV7-9 and TRBJ2-7; 7 bases fit TRBD1. V lost 3 bases, J lost 2 bases, and 10 bases stayed unmatched. CDR1 SEHNR and CDR2 FQNEAQ come from the germline V gene (reference sequence). The CDR3 contains 16 residues. The CDR3 loop reads CASSFAPGQDPYEQYF. The CDR3 DNA is TGTGCCAGCAGCTTTGCCCCAGGACAGGACCCCTACGAGCAGTACTTC. Full variable domain (rest looked up from reference TRBV7-9 and TRBJ2-7): DTGVSQNPRHKITKRGQNVTFRCDPISEHNRLYWYRQTLGQGPEFLTYFQNEAQLEKSRLLSDRFSAERPKGSFSTLEIQRTEQGDSAMYLCASSFAPGQDPYEQYFGPGTRLTVT.

The chain joins TRBV4-1 to TRBJ2-3; a weak D match, TRBD2 (6 bases). Trimming pared 4 bases from V and 2 bases from J, leaving 10 bases between. Germline V gene data show CDR1 as MGHRA and CDR2 as YSYEKL. The CDR3 sequence is 14 residues long. CDR3 nucleotides: TGCGCCAGCAGCCTCCGGGACTTCACAGATACGCAGTATTTT. Its translation is CASSLRDFTDTQYF.

The V and J genes are TRBV27 and TRBJ2-7; 8 bases align to TRBD2. After removal of 9 bases from V and 3 bases from J, the junction contained 4 bases not matched to a gene. The length of the CDR3 is 12 residues. Germline V gene sequence: CDR1 MNHEY, CDR2 SMNVEV (reference sequence). The CDR3 loop reads CASGTRFYEQYF. As DNA, the CDR3 is TGTGCCAGTGGGACTAGGTTCTACGAGCAGTACTTC.

Concerning this clone itself: Additional DNA sequences in this sample encode the identical CDR3. The chain is built from TRBV7-7 and TRBJ2-2; TRBD2 is a possible D gene (6 bases). CDR3 length equals 13 residues. Deletions cut 1 base from V and 7 bases from J, with 7 bases between. CDR1 is SSHAT, CDR2 FNYEAQ, per germline (reference sequence). The CDR3 is CASSLVGSGELFF. CDR3 DNA sequence: TGTGCCAGCAGCTTAGTCGGGAGCGGGGAGCTGTTTTTT.

This rearrangement joins TRBV5-6 to TRBJ2-7; D may be TRBD1 (5 bases). Germline V gene lookup returns CDR1 SGHDT and CDR2 YYEEEE. This CDR3 has 14 residues. With 7 bases removed from V and 3 bases from J, the gap between germline ends came to 17 bases. The CDR3 protein is CASSWGRSLYEQYF. DNA of the CDR3: TGTGCCAGCTCCTGGGGCCGCAGCCTCTACGAGCAGTACTTC.

The chain employs TRBV5-5 and TRBJ1-1, with D perhaps TRBD1 (5 bases). Trimming shortened V by 2 bases and J by 0 bases, and 11 bases separated the two germline ends. Germline CDR1 reads SGHKS; CDR2 reads YYEKEE (reference sequence). The CDR3 loop spans 15 amino acids. Written as DNA, the CDR3 is TGTGCCAGCAGCTTTTATCAGGGAATGAACACTGAAGCTTTCTTT. Its translation is CASSFYQGMNTEAFF.